One sample yielded the 28 T cell receptor beta chains listed below, sequenced in a study of blood T cell dynamics during melanoma immunotherapy. Repertoires were generated with immunoSEQ multiplex PCR, while TCRdb's copy carries only in-frame clones and drops some. The profile shows fewer than 16,000 clones, 85% to 90% of them singletons. As for time point: pre-treatment baseline. This sample comprised blood, obtained from a patient treated with checkpoint blockade. These receptors originate from a human donor with melanoma.

This clone was observed a single time. V is TRBV28 and J is TRBJ1-2; 7 nucleotides align to TRBD1. Germline V gene lookup returns CDR1 MDHEN and CDR2 SYDVKM. The CDR3 is made up of 13 amino acids. J was trimmed by 5 bases and V by 5 bases; bases with no gene match: 5. In DNA form, the CDR3 reads TGTGCCAGCAGTCCGGGACAGTTATATGGCTACACCTTC. Protein: CASSPGQLYGYTF.

This clone was found a few times. This chain uses TRBV18 with TRBJ2-5; D might be TRBD2 (6 bases). Trimming stripped 0 bases from V and 7 bases from J, with 15 bases between. This CDR3 has 15 amino acids. The germline CDR1 and CDR2 sequences are KGHSH and LQKENI. In DNA, the CDR3 is TGTGCCAGCTCACCACCGGTCGGAGGGCGTAGGACCCAGTACTTC. This codes for CASSPPVGGRRTQYF.

This clone was seen once. Here the CDR3 DNA reads TGTGCCAGCAGTTACTCGGGGACAGGGGATGAAAAACTGTTTTTT. It encodes CASSYSGTGDEKLFF. This sequence joins TRBV6-5 and TRBJ1-4; TRBD1 matches 10 bases. Germline V CDR1 and CDR2: MNHEY, SVGAGI. The CDR3 loop spans 15 amino acids. Unmatched junction bases numbered 1, after V lost 0 bases and J lost 6 bases.

This clone was counted between two and nine times. The rearrangement uses TRBV7-9 and TRBJ1-5; D unclear. The V end lost 5 bases, the J end lost 0 bases, and 8 bases lay between the germline ends. The CDR3 extends over 14 amino acids. CDR1 is SEHNR and CDR2 is FQNEAQ in the germline V gene (reference sequence). DNA of the CDR3: TGTGCCAGCAGCCCCTACACTAGCAATCAGCCCCAGCATTTT. It encodes CASSPYTSNQPQHF.

Only a few counts were recorded for this clone. V and J are TRBV11-2 and TRBJ2-3; no definite D call. CDR1 is SGHAT and CDR2 is FQNNGV in the germline V gene. The ends were cut back, 5 bases at V and 6 bases at J, with 9 bases in the middle. The CDR3 length is 12 residues. The CDR3 reads CASSPVRDTQYF. CDR3 nucleotides: TGTGCCAGCAGCCCCGTTAGGGATACGCAGTATTTT.

The V gene is TRBV6-5, the J gene TRBJ2-7; TRBD1 aligns across 12 bases. The length of the CDR3 is 15 residues. The ends lost 1 base at V and 5 bases at J; junction bases unmatched: 3. From germline, CDR1 is MNHEY and CDR2 SVGAGI. The CDR3 DNA sequence: TGTGCCAGCAGTTACTGGGGGACAGGGGGCGACGAGCAGTACTTC. This encodes CASSYWGTGGDEQYF.

The chain recombines TRBV11-1 with TRBJ2-7, with a weak D call TRBD1 (6 bases). Trimming left V 7 bases short and J 8 bases short, with 18 bases between. Germline-derived CDR1 and CDR2 are SGHAT and FQDESV (reference sequence). The CDR3 covers 13 residues. The CDR3 reads CASTTQGTRKQYF. For the CDR3, the DNA is TGTGCCAGCACCACACAGGGTACCCGCAAGCAGTACTTC.

The gene calls are TRBV5-1 and TRBJ1-3; D is unclear. Germline V lookup: CDR1 SGHRS, CDR2 YFSETQ. The CDR3 covers 12 residues. Trimming shortened V by 4 bases and J by 7 bases, and 9 bases separated the two germline ends. CDR3 DNA sequence: TGCGCCAGCAGCGGGGAGAGTAACACCATATATTTT. Translated: CASSGESNTIYF.

The chain links TRBV18 to TRBJ2-7; no clear D. CDR1 KGHSH and CDR2 LQKENI come from the germline V gene. V lost 0 bases and J 3 bases, leaving 12 bases between the germline ends. This CDR3 has 15 residues. The CDR3 DNA reads TGTGCCAGCTCACCACCTGAGACATCGGGCTACGAGCAGTACTTC. Its protein is CASSPPETSGYEQYF. The full variable domain, rest sourced from reference TRBV18 and TRBJ2-7, is NAGVMQNPRHLVRRRGQEARLRCSPMKGHSHVYWYRQLPEEGLKFMVYLQKENIIDESGMPKERFSAEFPKEGPSILRIQQVVRGDSAAYFCASSPPETSGYEQYFGPGTRLTVT.

The J gene is TRBJ1-3, the V gene TRBV28, with D uncertain. Trimming took off 8 bases at V and 4 bases at J, with 9 bases between the two ends. CDR3 length: 12 residues. CDR1 is MDHEN, CDR2 SYDVKM, per germline. Written as DNA, the CDR3 is TGTGCCAGCTCATCTCTGGGAAACACCATATATTTT. This codes for CASSSLGNTIYF.

The V gene is TRBV5-4, the J gene TRBJ2-7; 14 positions agree with TRBD2. Germline-derived CDR1 and CDR2 are SGHNT and YYREEE (reference sequence). V was clipped by 5 bases and J by 4 bases; unmatched bases: 5. The CDR3 totals 15 residues. The CDR3 DNA reads as TGTGCCAGCAGACTGGGACTAGCGGGGGAGTACGAGCAGTACTTC. This gives the protein CASRLGLAGEYEQYF.

The chain couples TRBV28 to TRBJ1-4; D gene uncertain. This CDR3 has 16 residues. The germline V gene has CDR1 MDHEN and CDR2 SYDVKM. The V end lost 2 bases, the J end lost 8 bases, and 18 bases lay between the germline ends. CDR3 sequence (DNA): TGTGCCAGCAGTTTAGGAGGTGGAGGAGTGAGGGAAAAACTGTTTTTT. The encoded protein is CASSLGGGGVREKLFF.

The gene calls are TRBV19 and TRBJ2-3, with 8 bases that match TRBD1. Germline V gives CDR1 LNHDA, CDR2 SQIVND (reference sequence). V dropped 3 bases and J dropped 7; count of bases not matched to a gene: 6. The CDR3 extends over 14 amino acids. The CDR3 here is CASSIGQGAYTQYF. In DNA form, the CDR3 reads TGTGCCAGTAGTATCGGGCAGGGGGCGTATACGCAGTATTTT. Together with reference TRBV19 and TRBJ2-3, the CDR3 gives the full variable domain: DGGITQSPKYLFRKEGQNVTLSCEQNLNHDAMYWYRQDPGQGLRLIYYSQIVNDFQKGDIAEGYSVSREKKESFPLTVTSAQKNPTAFYLCASSIGQGAYTQYFGPGTRLTVL.

The gene calls are TRBV30 and TRBJ1-3, with no clear D. The V end lost 2 bases, the J end lost 0 bases, and 8 bases lay between the germline ends. CDR1 is GTSNPN, CDR2 SVGIG, per germline (reference sequence). The CDR3 length is 14 residues. CDR3 sequence (DNA): TGTGCCTGGAGTCGAGGAAACTCTGGAAACACCATATATTTT. Residues: CAWSRGNSGNTIYF.

The chain's CDR3 is CASSLVGGGRNEQFF. CDR3 in DNA: TGTGCCAGCAGCTTAGTCGGGGGGGGCCGGAATGAGCAGTTCTTC. V and J are TRBV11-3 and TRBJ2-1; 8 bases fit TRBD2. Germline assignment: CDR1 SGHNT and CDR2 YENEEA. The CDR3 is 15 residues long. The J segment lost 7 bases and the V segment lost 1 base, leaving 6 bases of the junction unmatched.

The CDR3 DNA reads TGTGCCAGCAGTATCAGGGACAGGGGCTATACTGAATCCTACAATGAGCAGTTCTTC. Translated: CASSIRDRGYTESYNEQFF. The V gene is TRBV7-9, the J gene TRBJ2-1; 10 bases map to TRBD1. CDR1 SEHNR and CDR2 FQNEAQ come from the germline V gene (reference sequence). The V and J ends lost 6 bases and 1 base, in that order; junction bases with no gene match: 15. The CDR3 runs 19 residues.

V usage is TRBV5-1 and J usage is TRBJ1-4; possible D gene TRBD1, 5 bases. The ends were cut back, 0 bases at V and 6 bases at J, with 15 bases in the middle. Germline CDR1 SGHRS, CDR2 YFSETQ. This CDR3 is built from 16 residues. The CDR3 spells CASSLGPGPLYEKLFF. The CDR3 DNA reads TGCGCCAGCAGCTTGGGGCCGGGACCGTTGTATGAAAAACTGTTTTTT.

The chain uses TRBV6-6 and TRBJ2-1, with TRBD1 identical over 7 bases. The CDR3 extends over 15 amino acids. CDR1 is MNHNY, CDR2 SVGAGI, per germline (reference sequence). J gave up 3 bases and V 4 bases, and 6 bases lay outside the gene matches. This CDR3 reads CASSFGTVSYNEQFF. The CDR3 nucleotides are TGTGCCAGCAGTTTTGGGACAGTGAGCTACAATGAGCAGTTCTTC.

This sequence joins TRBV7-2 and TRBJ2-7; D is uncertain. This CDR3 spans 12 amino acids. Germline values: CDR1 SGHTA, CDR2 FQGNSA. V was trimmed by 1 base and J by 5 bases, leaving 6 bases between them. The CDR3 sequence is CASSLVPHEQYF. CDR3 sequence (DNA): TGTGCCAGCAGCTTAGTCCCCCACGAGCAGTACTTC. The entire variable domain, with the rest obtained from reference TRBV7-2 and TRBJ2-7, is as follows: GAGVSQSPSNKVTEKGKDVELRCDPISGHTALYWYRQSLGQGLEFLIYFQGNSAPDKSGLPSDRFSAERTGGSVSTLTIQRTQQEDSAVYLCASSLVPHEQYFGPGTRLTVT.

The chain uses TRBV19 and TRBJ1-1; D ambiguous. Trimming shortened V by 7 bases and J by 3 bases, and 9 bases separated the two germline ends. The germline V gene encodes CDR1 LNHDA and CDR2 SQIVND (reference sequence). The CDR3 is made up of 12 amino acids. The CDR3, as DNA: TGTGCCAGTAATTCGGGATACACTGAAGCTTTCTTT. Protein product: CASNSGYTEAFF.

This clone has only a few counts. V gene TRBV4-1 combines with J gene TRBJ2-1; no definite D call. V was shortened by 0 bases and J by 9 bases, with 15 bases between the two germline ends. The CDR3 spans 15 residues. The germline V gene has CDR1 MGHRA and CDR2 YSYEKL. The DNA for the CDR3 is TGCGCCAGCAGCCAAGATTCGGTACGCGCGCTTGAGCAGTTCTTC. Translated: CASSQDSVRALEQFF.

The CDR3 region is CAWNFRGTGHYEQYF. The CDR3 DNA reads TGTGCCTGGAATTTCAGAGGGACAGGGCATTACGAGCAGTACTTC. This chain connects TRBV30 to TRBJ2-5, with TRBD1 matching 9 bases. The J call may be mistaken, given a closer DNA end match to TRBJ2-7. This CDR3 contains 15 residues. Germline lookup yields CDR1 GTSNPN and CDR2 SVGIG (reference sequence).

The V and J genes are TRBV18 and TRBJ2-7, with D possibly matching TRBD1 (6 bases). Trimming removed 0 bases at V and 2 bases at J, with 14 bases between. The length of the CDR3 is 16 residues. CDR1 is KGHSH and CDR2 is LQKENI in the germline V gene. The CDR3 DNA reads TGTGCCAGCTCACCACCGACTCGGACAGTCACCTACGAGCAGTACTTC. Translation: CASSPPTRTVTYEQYF.

This chain uses TRBV27 with TRBJ1-2, with 7 bases lining up with TRBD1. The CDR3 is 15 amino acids. Looked up from germline, CDR1 is MNHEY and CDR2 is SMNVEV (reference sequence). Trimming took 6 bases from V and 3 from J; bases not matched to a gene: 10. The CDR3 is CASSPYGQGDYGYTF. CDR3 DNA sequence: TGTGCCAGCAGCCCGTATGGGCAGGGGGACTATGGCTACACCTTC.

The gene calls are TRBV5-1 and TRBJ2-7; no reliable D call. V was clipped by 6 bases and J by 3 bases, with 13 bases between them. The CDR3 contains 13 residues. Germline V gives CDR1 SGHRS, CDR2 YFSETQ. This CDR3 reads CASKVSSGYEQYF. DNA of the CDR3: TGCGCCAGCAAAGTCTCTTCGGGCTACGAGCAGTACTTC.

The J gene is TRBJ1-2, the V gene TRBV4-2; possibly TRBD1 for D (5 bases). The CDR3 sequence is 16 residues long. In germline, CDR1 is LGHNA, CDR2 YNFKEQ. V gave up 3 bases and J gave up 2 bases, with 16 bases separating them. CDR3 DNA: TGTGCCAGCAGCCAGAGACAGTTCCCGGGGAACTATGGCTACACCTTC. Translating it yields CASSQRQFPGNYGYTF.

J is TRBJ2-7 and V is TRBV2; 8 bases agree with TRBD2. The V and J ends lost 5 bases and 1 base, in that order; junction bases with no gene match: 4. The germline CDR1 and CDR2 sequences are SNHLY and FYNNEI. The CDR3 has 14 amino acids. The CDR3 coding sequence is TGTGCCAGCAGTCCCCGGGGGGGGTCCTACGAGCAGTACTTC. Protein sequence: CASSPRGGSYEQYF.

The rearrangement uses TRBV18 and TRBJ2-3; TRBD2 aligns across 7 bases. CDR1 and CDR2 from the germline V gene are KGHSH and LQKENI. The trim removed 2 bases at V and 2 bases at J, leaving 4 bases unmatched. The CDR3 runs to 15 residues. The CDR3, as DNA: TGTGCCAGCTCACCATTTGAGCGGGACACAGATACGCAGTATTTT. Encoded protein: CASSPFERDTDTQYF.